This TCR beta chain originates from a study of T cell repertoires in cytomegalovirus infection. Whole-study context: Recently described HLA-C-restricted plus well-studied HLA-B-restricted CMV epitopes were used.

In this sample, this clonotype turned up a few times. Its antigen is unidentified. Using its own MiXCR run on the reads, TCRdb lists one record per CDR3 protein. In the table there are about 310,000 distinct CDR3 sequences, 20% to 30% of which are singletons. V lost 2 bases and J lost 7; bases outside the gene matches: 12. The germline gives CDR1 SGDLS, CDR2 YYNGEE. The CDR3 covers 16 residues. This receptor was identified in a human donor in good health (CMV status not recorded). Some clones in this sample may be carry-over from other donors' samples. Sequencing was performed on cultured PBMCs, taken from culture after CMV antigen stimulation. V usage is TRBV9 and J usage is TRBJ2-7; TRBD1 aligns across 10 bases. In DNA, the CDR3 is TGTGCCAGCAGCGTCTGGGACAGGGGTCACCGGGAGGAGCAGTACTTC. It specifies CASSVWDRGHREEQYF.